The present TCR beta chain was sequenced within a study of blood T cell repertoires in COVID-19. The wider study: COVID-19 samples from acute and convalescent phases originated in the United States, Italy and Spain. Sample material is recorded as cDNA or gDNA derived from T cells, B-cell-depleted T cells, or PBMCs.

The CDR3 covers 15 residues. The V segment lost 0 bases and the J segment 5 bases; nucleotides outside the gene matches: 6. Looked up from germline, CDR1 is LGHDT and CDR2 is YNNKEL (reference sequence). Enrollment of patients from Seattle took place during active infection, with longitudinal follow-up. As processed by the authors: From reference gene primer amplification, estimates of nucleated cell counts were derived. Clones were read by immunoSEQ multiplex PCR, and TCRdb kept only the in-frame ones, dropping some. V and J calls and clone size come straight from that table; D and trimming were deduced from the DNA. This table has approximately 300,000 clones, around 90% appearing once.

The rearrangement joins TRBV3-1 (or the pseudogene TRBV3-2) to TRBJ1-1, with TRBD1 matching 7 bases. The receptor was isolated from a woman aged 40 to 50 with COVID-19, enrolled during active disease. Input material: peripheral blood. CDR3 amino acids: CASSQDTARGTEAFF. As DNA, the CDR3 is TGTGCCAGCAGCCAAGATACGGCCAGGGGGACTGAAGCTTTCTTT.